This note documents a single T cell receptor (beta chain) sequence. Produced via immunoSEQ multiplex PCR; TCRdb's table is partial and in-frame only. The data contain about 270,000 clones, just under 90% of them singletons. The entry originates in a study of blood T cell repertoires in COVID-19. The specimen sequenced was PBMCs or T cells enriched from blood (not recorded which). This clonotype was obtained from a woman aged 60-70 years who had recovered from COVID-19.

For the CDR3, the DNA is TGTGCCAGCACGGGACAGGGGGTTCCTAGCACAGATACGCAGTATTTT. Translation: CASTGQGVPSTDTQYF. V and J are TRBV27 and TRBJ2-3, with 11 bases matching TRBD1. CDR1 and CDR2 from the germline V gene are MNHEY and SMNVEV (reference sequence). The CDR3 is 16 residues long. Unmatched junction bases numbered 6, after V lost 7 bases and J lost 0 bases.